Below, one T cell receptor (beta chain) is given with its context. The data were obtained in a study of blood T cell repertoires in COVID-19. About the research overall: Spain, Italy and the United States supplied samples that represented acute and convalescent COVID-19. PBMCs, B-cell-depleted T cells, or T cells provided the cDNA or gDNA that made up the material.

Participants had their cohort set by participant-reported clinical history. Method: immunoSEQ multiplex PCR; TCRdb's copy keeps in-frame clones and lacks some. This sample has 250,000 to 300,000 clones, with more than 75% found just once. V lost 4 bases, J lost 4 bases, and 7 bases stayed unmatched. Per the germline V gene, CDR1 is SGHNT and CDR2 is YYREEE (reference sequence). The CDR3 has 15 amino acids. The chain combines TRBV5-4 with TRBJ2-1, with 8 positions matching TRBD2. The clonotype was recovered from a woman aged 60-75 years in a cohort exposed to, infected with or recovered from COVID-19 (not recorded which). The sample consisted of PBMCs or T cells enriched from blood (not recorded which). The CDR3 region has the DNA TGTGCCAGCAGCCGGGGAGCGGGGGAGTACAATGAGCAGTTCTTC. This codes for CASSRGAGEYNEQFF.